The clone carrying this T cell receptor (beta chain) was observed a few times. What it recognizes is unknown. This CDR3 contains 14 residues. Per the germline V gene, CDR1 is SNHLY and CDR2 is FYNNEI. The junction had 12 bases not matched to a gene; V was cut back by 11 bases and J by 8 bases. The data were taken from a study of blood T cells in healthy people across ages. Regarding the study as a whole: Investigators treated diversity estimates from one million T cells as underestimates.

Through a sample-barcoded 5' primer and a J-beta primer mix, a second PCR was run for about 7 to 12 cycles. TCRdb re-called the 5' RACE reads with MiXCR, one entry per CDR3 protein. Among 660,000 or so distinct CDR3 sequences listed, roughly 50% were seen once. Sequencing was performed on blood. The chain combines TRBV2 with TRBJ1-2; 12 bases align to TRBD1. The sequence derives from a man aged 60-69 years in good health. CDR3 amino acids: CAGNEGQGAGGYTF. The DNA of the CDR3 is TGTGCCGGGAACGAGGGACAGGGGGCCGGCGGCTACACCTTC. Together with reference TRBV2 and TRBJ1-2, the CDR3 gives the full variable domain: EPEVTQTPSHQVTQMGQEVILRCVPISNHLYFYWYRQILGQKVEFLVSFYNNEISEKSEIFDDQFSVERPDGSNFTLKIRSTKLEDSAMYFCAGNEGQGAGGYTFGSGTRLTVV.